These 13 T cell receptor beta chains were sequenced from one sample in a study of blood T cells in healthy people across ages. PCR was performed a second time for about 7 to 11 cycles using a sample-barcoded 5' primer and a J-beta primer mix. Via MiXCR, TCRdb re-called the 5' RACE reads, giving one row per CDR3 protein. Among roughly 1.6 million distinct CDR3 sequences listed, about 35% were seen once. Sequences were obtained from blood. Every receptor here comes from a young woman in good health.

The chain uses TRBV3-1 and TRBJ2-3; D is perhaps TRBD2 (6 bases). Germline V gene lookup returns CDR1 LGHDT and CDR2 YNNKEL (reference sequence). V dropped 1 base and J dropped 1 base, with 12 bases sitting between them. CDR3 length: 16 amino acids. The CDR3 loop is CASSQGAGRGTDTQYF. The CDR3 DNA reads as TGTGCCAGCAGCCAAGGGGCGGGGCGGGGCACAGATACGCAGTATTTT.

The rearrangement joins TRBV30 to TRBJ2-7; tentatively, D is TRBD1 (6 bases). The V gene's germline CDR1 is GTSNPN and CDR2 SVGIG (reference sequence). The CDR3 is 13 residues long. V was shortened by 5 bases and J by 6 bases, with 17 bases between the two germline ends. DNA of the CDR3: TGTGCCTGGGGGGGCGTCGGGGTGAGCGAGCAGTACTTC. It yields the protein CAWGGVGVSEQYF.

The V gene is TRBV27, the J gene TRBJ2-7, with 9 positions matching TRBD1. The CDR3 extends over 13 amino acids. V lost 8 bases to trimming and J lost 3 bases; unmatched junction nucleotides: 5. Germline V gene sequence: CDR1 MNHEY, CDR2 SMNVEV (reference sequence). This chain's CDR3 is CASSGTGLYEQYF. DNA for the CDR3: TGTGCCAGCTCCGGGACAGGGCTCTACGAGCAGTACTTC.

The CDR3 bases are TGTGCCAGCAGCAGACTGACTAGCGGGAGTTTGAATACGCAGTATTTT. It yields the protein CASSRLTSGSLNTQYF. The V gene is TRBV5-5, the J gene TRBJ2-3; the match to TRBD2 covers 12 bases. The CDR3 extends over 16 amino acids. The V segment lost 4 bases and the J segment 7 bases; nucleotides outside the gene matches: 10. Germline loops: CDR1 SGHKS, CDR2 YYEKEE (reference sequence).

As for this clonotype: A junction boundary mismatches the germline segment, possibly from a read error. The chain combines TRBV7-9 with TRBJ2-1, with 7 bases fitting TRBD1. The end of the DNA is better explained by TRBJ2-7, so the J call may be wrong. The length of the CDR3 is 19 residues. Germline CDR1 SEHNR, CDR2 FQNEAQ (reference sequence). Here the CDR3 DNA reads TGTCCCAGCAGCCAACCGGGACAGCCTCCGGAGGTGTCGGAGAATGAGCAGTACTTC. Its protein is CPSSQPGQPPEVSENEQYF.

This clonotype showed up just a few times. This chain uses TRBV29-1 with TRBJ1-2, with a weak D call TRBD1 (5 bases). Germline values: CDR1 SQVTM, CDR2 ANQGSEA. V dropped 3 bases and J dropped 4 bases, with 12 bases sitting between them. There are 13 residues in the CDR3. The CDR3 protein is CSVERRVGYGYTF. The CDR3 DNA is TGCAGCGTTGAGCGCAGGGTGGGCTATGGCTACACCTTC.

This clonotype was counted a few times. V and J are TRBV20-1 and TRBJ2-1; no reliable D call. The CDR3 totals 14 residues. CDR1 DFQATT and CDR2 SNEGSKA come from the germline V gene (reference sequence). V shed 6 bases and J shed 10 bases, with 22 bases lying between them. The CDR3 protein is CSAANADSPWEQFF. Here the CDR3 DNA reads TGCAGTGCCGCTAACGCAGACTCACCGTGGGAGCAGTTCTTC.

V usage is TRBV3-1 and J usage is TRBJ2-3; no reliable D call. Looked up from germline, CDR1 is LGHDT and CDR2 is YNNKEL (reference sequence). The CDR3 loop spans 13 amino acids. V dropped 8 bases and J dropped 0 bases, with 9 bases sitting between them. DNA for the CDR3: TGTGCCAGCTGTCGGATTAGCACAGATACGCAGTATTTT. This translates into CASCRISTDTQYF.

The rearrangement links TRBV5-6 to TRBJ2-5; D tentatively fits TRBD1 or TRBD2 (5 bases each). V lost 1 base, J lost 6 bases, and 10 bases lay in between. Germline V gene lookup returns CDR1 SGHDT and CDR2 YYEEEE. The CDR3 has 13 amino acids. The CDR3 sequence: CASSLWGKKTQYF. Here the CDR3 DNA reads TGTGCCAGCAGCTTGTGGGGGAAAAAGACCCAGTACTTC.

This clonotype occurred many times. V is TRBV20-1 and J is TRBJ2-3; D not resolved. The CDR3 is made up of 11 amino acids. Trimming cost V 6 bases and J 1 base, with 5 bases left between them. CDR1 and CDR2 from the germline V gene are DFQATT and SNEGSKA (reference sequence). The CDR3 nucleotides are TGCAGTGCACCACGCACAGATACGCAGTATTTT. Translation: CSAPRTDTQYF.

This clonotype has a handful of counts. The J gene is TRBJ2-7, the V gene TRBV2; 9 positions agree with TRBD1. After removal of 4 bases from V and 2 bases from J, the junction contained 6 bases not matched to a gene. Germline values: CDR1 SNHLY, CDR2 FYNNEI. The CDR3 consists of 15 residues. Here the CDR3 reads CASSGRDRVTYEQYF. Here the CDR3 DNA reads TGTGCCAGCAGTGGCCGGGACAGGGTGACCTACGAGCAGTACTTC.

The V and J genes are TRBV28 and TRBJ1-5; D is unresolved. Germline V CDR1 and CDR2: MDHEN, SYDVKM. V was pared by 6 bases and J by 9 bases, with 15 bases between. The CDR3 covers 13 residues. CDR3 nucleotides: TGTGCCAGCAGATCGACGGGTCTGGGGCCCCAGCATTTT. Protein sequence: CASRSTGLGPQHF.

In this sample, this clonotype turned up a few times. This chain links TRBV7-6 with TRBJ2-3, with 8 positions matching TRBD2. CDR1 and CDR2 from the germline V gene are SGHVS and FNYEAQ. CDR3 size: 18 residues. The ends lost 1 base at V and 2 bases at J; junction bases unmatched: 11. The CDR3 is CASSLVIPAGVNTDTQYF. The CDR3 DNA reads as TGTGCCAGCAGCTTAGTGATCCCAGCGGGAGTCAACACAGATACGCAGTATTTT.